These 8 T cell receptor beta chains were all obtained from the same sample, sequenced in a study of CD8 T cells in ankylosing spondylitis. TCRdb reprocessed the 5' RACE reads with MiXCR, giving one entry per CDR3 protein. Of roughly 200,000 distinct CDR3 sequences listed, about a quarter are singletons. The sequenced sample was blood, either unsorted or a sorted T cell fraction (not recorded which). All receptors come from a male donor with ankylosing spondylitis or in good health (not recorded which).

V is TRBV20-1 and J is TRBJ2-3; 11 nucleotides align to TRBD2. The CDR3 runs to 16 residues. V lost 3 bases and J lost 3; bases outside the gene matches: 8. The germline CDR1 and CDR2 sequences are DFQATT and SNEGSKA (reference sequence). CDR3 DNA: TGCAGTGCTAGGACGAGGGCTAGCGGGAGGACAGATACGCAGTATTTT. Protein product: CSARTRASGRTDTQYF.

The rearrangement links TRBV20-1 to TRBJ2-7; D not certain. The V and J ends lost 4 bases and 2 bases respectively, with 15 bases between them. CDR3 length: 14 residues. The germline V gene has CDR1 DFQATT and CDR2 SNEGSKA (reference sequence). The CDR3 region has the DNA TGCAGTGCTAAGAATATTGGCGCTCCCTACGAGCAGTACTTC. Translating gives CSAKNIGAPYEQYF.

This clonotype was observed at least ten times. V is TRBV20-1 and J is TRBJ2-1, with 8 bases that match TRBD1. The CDR3 runs to 16 residues. The trim removed 4 bases at V and 1 base at J, leaving 9 bases unmatched. CDR1 and CDR2 from the germline V gene are DFQATT and SNEGSKA (reference sequence). CDR3 DNA: TGCAGTGCTAAAGGACAGGGAAGAATTTCCTACAATGAGCAGTTCTTC. It codes for CSAKGQGRISYNEQFF.

This clonotype was seen at least ten times. The chain has TRBV10-3 and TRBJ1-5; no definite D call. Germline assignment: CDR1 ENHRY and CDR2 SYGVKD. V shed 8 bases and J shed 7 bases, with 15 bases lying between them. The CDR3 has 13 amino acids. The CDR3 loop reads CAIGQAPNQPQHF. CDR3 nucleotide sequence: TGTGCCATCGGGCAGGCTCCGAACCAGCCCCAGCATTTT.

The sample holds many counts of this clonotype. The chain has TRBV6-1 and TRBJ1-5; 7 positions agree with TRBD1. V was clipped by 6 bases and J by 4 bases; unmatched bases: 3. There are 13 residues in the CDR3. The germline CDR1 and CDR2 sequences are MNHNS and SASEGT. Written as DNA, the CDR3 is TGTGCCAGCAGCCAGGACAGGAATCAGCCCCAGCATTTT. Translating it yields CASSQDRNQPQHF.

The chain combines TRBV12-3 or TRBV12-4 with TRBJ1-1; D is perhaps TRBD1 (6 bases). Trimming stripped 5 bases from V and 4 bases from J, with 14 bases between. This CDR3 region has 14 residues. The CDR3 DNA reads TGTGCCAGCAGTCCCAGGGACATGAGCACTGAAGCTTTCTTT. It translates to CASSPRDMSTEAFF.

The CDR3 nucleotides read TGCAGTGCTACCCATGGAGGGAGCCACGAGCAGTACTTC. Its translation is CSATHGGSHEQYF. V and J are TRBV20-1 and TRBJ2-7; tentative D call: TRBD2 (6 bases). Germline V CDR1 and CDR2: DFQATT, SNEGSKA (reference sequence). V gave up 4 bases and J gave up 5 bases, with 15 bases separating them. This CDR3 is built from 13 residues.

V is TRBV6-1 and J is TRBJ2-7; no reliable D call. The germline V gene encodes CDR1 MNHNS and CDR2 SASEGT. V lost 6 bases, J lost 3 bases, and 12 bases lay in between. The CDR3 is 13 residues long. The CDR3 nucleotides read TGTGCCAGCAGGGGGTCCCTATTCTACGAGCAGTACTTC. It yields the protein CASRGSLFYEQYF.